Reported below is one TCR beta chain. The CDR3 is made up of 12 amino acids. Germline V CDR1 and CDR2: SQVTM, ANQGSEA. Trimming stripped 7 bases from V and 1 base from J, with 9 bases between. The targeted sequencing depth was 1 in 200,000 to 1 in 1 million T cells. Using immunoSEQ multiplex PCR, the repertoire was profiled, and TCRdb retains in-frame clones only, with some absent. The sample includes over 110,000 clones, about 91% of them seen just once. The source of the sample is a study of cytotoxic CD8 clonotypes in ibrutinib-treated CLL. Study-wide context: After median 68 months, approximately 14 stayed in remission, around twelve progressed; responses around 25 partial, 2 complete.

The source material was PBMCs, sampled after 12 months of ibrutinib treatment. The receptor was isolated from a human donor with chronic lymphocytic leukemia. V and J are TRBV29-1 and TRBJ2-3; D is ambiguous. This CDR3 is CSARPGTDTQYF. The CDR3 nucleotides read TGCAGCGCTCGACCAGGCACAGATACGCAGTATTTT.